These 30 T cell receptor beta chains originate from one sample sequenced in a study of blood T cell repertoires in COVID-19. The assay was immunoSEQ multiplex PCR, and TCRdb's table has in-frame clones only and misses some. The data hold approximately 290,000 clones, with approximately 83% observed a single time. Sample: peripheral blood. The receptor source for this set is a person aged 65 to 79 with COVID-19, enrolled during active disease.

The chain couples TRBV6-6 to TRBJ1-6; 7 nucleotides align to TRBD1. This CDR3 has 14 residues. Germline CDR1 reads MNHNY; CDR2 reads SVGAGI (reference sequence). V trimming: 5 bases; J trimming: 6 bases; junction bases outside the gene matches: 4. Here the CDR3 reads CASSARDSNSPLHF. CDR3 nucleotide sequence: TGTGCCAGCAGTGCTCGGGACAGTAATTCACCCCTCCACTTT.

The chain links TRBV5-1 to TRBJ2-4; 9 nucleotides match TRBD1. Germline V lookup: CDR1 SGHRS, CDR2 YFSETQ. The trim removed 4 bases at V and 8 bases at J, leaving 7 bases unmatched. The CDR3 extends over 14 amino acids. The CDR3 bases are TGCGCCAGCAGCATCGACAGGGGGTCGGACATTCAGTACTTC. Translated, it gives CASSIDRGSDIQYF.

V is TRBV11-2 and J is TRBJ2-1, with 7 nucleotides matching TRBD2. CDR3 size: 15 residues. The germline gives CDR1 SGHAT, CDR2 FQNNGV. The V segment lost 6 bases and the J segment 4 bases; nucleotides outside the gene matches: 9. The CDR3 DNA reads TGTGCCAGCAGATTGATACCGGGAGGATACAATGAGCAGTTCTTC. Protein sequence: CASRLIPGGYNEQFF.

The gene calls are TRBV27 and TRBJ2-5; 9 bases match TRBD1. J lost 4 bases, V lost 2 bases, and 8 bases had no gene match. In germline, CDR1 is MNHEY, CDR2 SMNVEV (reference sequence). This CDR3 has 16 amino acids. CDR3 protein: CASSLQTGQGAETQYF. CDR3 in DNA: TGTGCCAGCAGTTTACAGACGGGACAGGGAGCAGAGACCCAGTACTTC.

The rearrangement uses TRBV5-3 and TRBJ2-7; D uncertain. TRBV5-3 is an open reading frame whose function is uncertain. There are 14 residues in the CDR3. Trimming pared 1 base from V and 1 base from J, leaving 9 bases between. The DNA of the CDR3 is TGTGCCAGAAGCTTGCACAGTACGTCCTACGAGCAGTACTTC. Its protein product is CARSLHSTSYEQYF.

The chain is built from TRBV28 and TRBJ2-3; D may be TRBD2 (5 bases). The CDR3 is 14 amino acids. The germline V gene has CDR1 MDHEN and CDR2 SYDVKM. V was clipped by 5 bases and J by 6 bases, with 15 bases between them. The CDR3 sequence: CASSPGRTGDTQYF. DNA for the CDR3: TGTGCCAGCAGTCCCGGACGGACTGGGGATACGCAGTATTTT.

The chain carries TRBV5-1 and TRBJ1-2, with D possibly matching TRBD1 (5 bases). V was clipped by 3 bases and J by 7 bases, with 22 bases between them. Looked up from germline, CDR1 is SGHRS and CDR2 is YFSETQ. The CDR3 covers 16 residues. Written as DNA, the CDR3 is TGCGCCAGCAGCTCCCCACGTGGAGGGCTCGGGGGTGGCTACACCTTC. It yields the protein CASSSPRGGLGGGYTF.

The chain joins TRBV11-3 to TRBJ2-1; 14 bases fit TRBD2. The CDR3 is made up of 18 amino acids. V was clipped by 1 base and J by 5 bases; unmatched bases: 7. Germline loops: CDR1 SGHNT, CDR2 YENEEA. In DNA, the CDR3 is TGTGCCAGCAGCTTAGGAGGACTAGCGGGAGGACTTAACAATGAGCAGTTCTTC. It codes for CASSLGGLAGGLNNEQFF.

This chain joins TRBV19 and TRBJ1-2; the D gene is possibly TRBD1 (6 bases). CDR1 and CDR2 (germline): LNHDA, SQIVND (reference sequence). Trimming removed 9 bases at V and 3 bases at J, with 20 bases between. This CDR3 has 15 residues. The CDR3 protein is CASTPYRDLHYGYTF. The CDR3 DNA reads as TGTGCCAGCACACCCTACAGGGACCTCCACTATGGCTACACCTTC.

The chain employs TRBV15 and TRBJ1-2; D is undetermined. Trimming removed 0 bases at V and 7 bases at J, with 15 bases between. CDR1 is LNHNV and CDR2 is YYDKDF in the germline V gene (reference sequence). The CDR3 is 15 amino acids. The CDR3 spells CATSRDFIGEGGYTF. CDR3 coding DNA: TGTGCCACCAGCAGAGATTTCATCGGGGAGGGTGGCTACACCTTC.

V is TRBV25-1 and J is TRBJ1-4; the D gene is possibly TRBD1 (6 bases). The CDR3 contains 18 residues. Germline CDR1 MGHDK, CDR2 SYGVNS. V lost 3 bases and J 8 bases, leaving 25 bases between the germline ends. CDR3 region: CASSDAGGGLDIWEKLFF. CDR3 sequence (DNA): TGTGCCAGCAGTGATGCCGGGGGGGGCTTGGATATTTGGGAAAAACTGTTTTTT.

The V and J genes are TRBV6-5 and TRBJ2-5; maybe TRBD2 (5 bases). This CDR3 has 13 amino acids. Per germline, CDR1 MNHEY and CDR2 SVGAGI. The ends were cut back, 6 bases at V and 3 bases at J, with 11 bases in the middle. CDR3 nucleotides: TGTGCCAGCAGGCATAGCGCAGAAGAGACCCAGTACTTC. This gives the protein CASRHSAEETQYF.

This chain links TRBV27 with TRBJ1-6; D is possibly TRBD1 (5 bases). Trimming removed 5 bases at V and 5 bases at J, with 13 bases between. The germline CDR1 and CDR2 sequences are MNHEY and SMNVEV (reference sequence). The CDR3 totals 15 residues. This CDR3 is CASSIQGLNNSPLHF. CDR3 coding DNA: TGTGCCAGCAGTATTCAGGGTCTGAATAATTCACCCCTCCACTTT.

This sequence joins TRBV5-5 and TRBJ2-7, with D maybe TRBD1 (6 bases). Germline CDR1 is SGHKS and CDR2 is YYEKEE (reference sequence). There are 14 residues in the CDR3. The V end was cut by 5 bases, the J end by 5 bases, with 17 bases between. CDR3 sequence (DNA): TGTGCCAGCAGGCAACAGGGAAGTGATAACGAGCAGTACTTC. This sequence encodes CASRQQGSDNEQYF.

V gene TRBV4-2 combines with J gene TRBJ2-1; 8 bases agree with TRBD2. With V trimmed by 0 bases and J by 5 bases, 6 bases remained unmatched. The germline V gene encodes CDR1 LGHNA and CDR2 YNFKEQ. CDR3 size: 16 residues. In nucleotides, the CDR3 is TGTGCCAGCAGCCAAGAGGACGGGAGGGTCAACAATGAGCAGTTCTTC. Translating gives CASSQEDGRVNNEQFF.

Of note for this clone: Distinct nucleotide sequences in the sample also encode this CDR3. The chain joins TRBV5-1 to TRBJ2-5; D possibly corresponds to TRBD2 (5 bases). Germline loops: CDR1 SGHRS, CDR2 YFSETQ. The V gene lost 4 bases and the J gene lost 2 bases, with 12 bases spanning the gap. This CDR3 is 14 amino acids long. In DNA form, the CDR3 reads TGCGCCAGCAGCCTAAGCGGTAGACAAGAGACCCAGTACTTC. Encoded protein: CASSLSGRQETQYF. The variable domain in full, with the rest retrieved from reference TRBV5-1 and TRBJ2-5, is KAGVTQTPRYLIKTRGQQVTLSCSPISGHRSVSWYQQTPGQGLQFLFEYFSETQRNKGNFPGRFSGRQFSNSRSEMNVSTLELGDSALYLCASSLSGRQETQYFGPGTRLLVL.

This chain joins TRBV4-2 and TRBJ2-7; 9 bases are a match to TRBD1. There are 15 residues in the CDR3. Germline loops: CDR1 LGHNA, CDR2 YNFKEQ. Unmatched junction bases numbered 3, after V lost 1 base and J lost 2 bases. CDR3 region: CASSQAQGAAYEQYF. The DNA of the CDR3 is TGTGCCAGCAGCCAAGCACAGGGGGCTGCCTACGAGCAGTACTTC.

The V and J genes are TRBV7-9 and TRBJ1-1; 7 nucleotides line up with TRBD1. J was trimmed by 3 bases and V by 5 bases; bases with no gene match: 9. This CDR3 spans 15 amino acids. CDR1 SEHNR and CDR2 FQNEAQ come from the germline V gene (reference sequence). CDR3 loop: CASSPEQGLHTEAFF. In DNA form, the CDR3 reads TGTGCCAGCAGCCCCGAACAGGGGTTACACACTGAAGCTTTCTTT.

CDR3 DNA: TGTGCCAGCAGCTTAGGTGGTTGGCAGGGGCTTTCCTACGAGCAGTACTTC. Residues: CASSLGGWQGLSYEQYF. The chain uses TRBV11-2 and TRBJ2-7; TRBD1 might be the D (6 bases). Trimming stripped 1 base from V and 1 base from J, with 17 bases between. Germline loops: CDR1 SGHAT, CDR2 FQNNGV. This CDR3 contains 17 residues.

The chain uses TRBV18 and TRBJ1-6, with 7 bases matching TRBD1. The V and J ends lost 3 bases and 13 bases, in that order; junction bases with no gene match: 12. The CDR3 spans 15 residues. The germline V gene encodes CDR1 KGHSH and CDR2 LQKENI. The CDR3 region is CASSPTGTVLDPLHF. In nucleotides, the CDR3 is TGTGCCAGCTCACCGACCGGGACAGTCCTTGATCCCCTCCACTTT.

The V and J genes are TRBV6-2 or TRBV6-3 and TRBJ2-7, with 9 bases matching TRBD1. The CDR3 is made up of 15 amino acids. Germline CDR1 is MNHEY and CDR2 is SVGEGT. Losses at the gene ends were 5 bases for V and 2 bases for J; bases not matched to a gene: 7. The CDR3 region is CASSNYRGQAYEQYF. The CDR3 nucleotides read TGTGCCAGCAGTAACTACAGGGGGCAGGCCTACGAGCAGTACTTC.

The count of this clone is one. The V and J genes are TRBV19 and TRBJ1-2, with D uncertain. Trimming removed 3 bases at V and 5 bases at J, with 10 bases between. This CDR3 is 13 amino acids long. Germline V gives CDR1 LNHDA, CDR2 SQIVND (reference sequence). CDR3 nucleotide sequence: TGTGCCAGTAGTATCGAGGGATCTTATGGCTACACCTTC. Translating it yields CASSIEGSYGYTF.

CDR3 amino acids: CASSFRLSLGRNQPQHF. The CDR3, as DNA: TGTGCCAGCAGTTTTCGACTATCCCTAGGGCGCAATCAGCCCCAGCATTTT. The gene calls are TRBV6-2 or TRBV6-3 and TRBJ1-5, with unresolved D. The germline gives CDR1 MNHEY, CDR2 SVGEGT. This CDR3 comprises 17 residues. V lost 4 bases and J 2 bases, leaving 18 bases between the germline ends.

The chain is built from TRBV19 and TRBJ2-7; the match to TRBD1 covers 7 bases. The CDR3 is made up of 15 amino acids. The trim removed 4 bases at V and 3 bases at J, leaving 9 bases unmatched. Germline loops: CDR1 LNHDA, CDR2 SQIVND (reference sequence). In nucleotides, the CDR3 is TGTGCCAGTAGTACAACCCGGGACAGTGTCTACGAGCAGTACTTC. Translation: CASSTTRDSVYEQYF. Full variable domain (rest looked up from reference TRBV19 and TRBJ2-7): DGGITQSPKYLFRKEGQNVTLSCEQNLNHDAMYWYRQDPGQGLRLIYYSQIVNDFQKGDIAEGYSVSREKKESFPLTVTSAQKNPTAFYLCASSTTRDSVYEQYFGPGTRLTVT.

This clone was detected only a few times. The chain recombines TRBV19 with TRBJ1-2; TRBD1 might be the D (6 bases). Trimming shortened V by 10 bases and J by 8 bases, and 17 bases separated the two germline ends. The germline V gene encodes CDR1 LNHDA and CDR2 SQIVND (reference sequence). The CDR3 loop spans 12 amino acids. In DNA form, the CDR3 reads TGTGCCACCTACGCGGGGGGCCCGGGCTACACCTTC. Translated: CATYAGGPGYTF.

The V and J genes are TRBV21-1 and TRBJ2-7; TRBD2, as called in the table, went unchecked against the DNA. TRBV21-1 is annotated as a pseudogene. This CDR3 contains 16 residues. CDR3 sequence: CASTPIKLAAGYEQYF. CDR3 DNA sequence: TGTGCCAGCACCCCTATAAAACTAGCGGCAGGCTACGAGCAGTACTTC.

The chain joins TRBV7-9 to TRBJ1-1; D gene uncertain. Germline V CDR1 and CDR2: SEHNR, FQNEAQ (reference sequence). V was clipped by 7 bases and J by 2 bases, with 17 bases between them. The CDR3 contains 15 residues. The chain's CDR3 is CASTRPGGINTEAFF. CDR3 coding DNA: TGTGCCAGCACCCGACCGGGAGGCATTAACACTGAAGCTTTCTTT.

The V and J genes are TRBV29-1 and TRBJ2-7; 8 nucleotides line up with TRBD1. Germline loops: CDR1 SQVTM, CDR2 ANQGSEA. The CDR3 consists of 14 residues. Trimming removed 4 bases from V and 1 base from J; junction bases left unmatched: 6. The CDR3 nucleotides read TGCAGCGTTGCCTCAACAGGGGGTTCCTACGAGCAGTACTTC. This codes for CSVASTGGSYEQYF.

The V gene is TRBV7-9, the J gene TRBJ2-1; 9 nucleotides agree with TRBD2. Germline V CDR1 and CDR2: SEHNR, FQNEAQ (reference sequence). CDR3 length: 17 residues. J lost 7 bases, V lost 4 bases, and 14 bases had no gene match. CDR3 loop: CASSSTKWLAGLNEQFF. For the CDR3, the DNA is TGTGCCAGCAGCTCGACAAAATGGCTAGCGGGGTTAAATGAGCAGTTCTTC.

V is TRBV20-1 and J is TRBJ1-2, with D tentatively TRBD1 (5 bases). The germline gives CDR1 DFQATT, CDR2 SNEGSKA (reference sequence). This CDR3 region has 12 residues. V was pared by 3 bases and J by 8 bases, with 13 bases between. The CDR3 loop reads CSASNRRGGYTF. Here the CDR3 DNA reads TGCAGTGCTAGTAACAGGCGAGGCGGCTACACCTTC.